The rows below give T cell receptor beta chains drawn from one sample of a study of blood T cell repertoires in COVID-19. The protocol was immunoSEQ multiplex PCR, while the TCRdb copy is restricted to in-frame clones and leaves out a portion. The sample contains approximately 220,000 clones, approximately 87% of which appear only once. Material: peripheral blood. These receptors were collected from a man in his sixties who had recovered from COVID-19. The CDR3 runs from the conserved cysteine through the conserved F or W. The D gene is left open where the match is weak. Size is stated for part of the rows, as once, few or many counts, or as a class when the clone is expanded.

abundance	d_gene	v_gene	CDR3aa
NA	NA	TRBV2	CASSSQGPTNEKLFF
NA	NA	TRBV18	CASSPLGGRYEQYF
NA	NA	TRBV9	CASSHGYEQYF
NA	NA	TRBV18	CASSRPQVGYTF
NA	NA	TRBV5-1	CASSRDFTGRPGELFF
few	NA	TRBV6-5	CASSPRLVRTGELFF
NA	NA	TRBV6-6	CASSYSQTGSYEQYF
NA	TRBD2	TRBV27	CASSRLAGSTDTQYF
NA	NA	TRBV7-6	CASSLVREETQYF
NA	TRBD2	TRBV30	CAWGLAGGLTGELFF
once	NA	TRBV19	CASSMGDTSGYTF
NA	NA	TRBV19	CASSIDSGAYEQYF
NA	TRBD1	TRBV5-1	CASSPGQERETQYF
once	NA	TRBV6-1	CASSSQGREQFF
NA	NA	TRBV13	CASSLEGGTEAFF
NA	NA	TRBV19	CASSIAVLRGYTF
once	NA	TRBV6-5	CASSQRREHGYTF
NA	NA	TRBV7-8	CASSPTDTLASYGYTF
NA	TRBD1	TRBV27	CASSRLTGTFAEETQYF
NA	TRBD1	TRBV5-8	CASSLQGVVGQPQHF
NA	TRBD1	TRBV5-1	CASSSRTGGSTEAFF
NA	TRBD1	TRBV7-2	CASSSKLGQGNNQPQHF
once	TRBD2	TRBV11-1	CASSLGVAGGNEQFF
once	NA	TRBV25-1	CASSVRANTGELFF
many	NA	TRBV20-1	CSARADYEQYF
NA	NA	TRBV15	CATSRRTVGNTIYF
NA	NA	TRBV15	CATSRDQGSGGETQYF
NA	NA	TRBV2	CASSAGTRNSNQPQHF
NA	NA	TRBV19	CASSAPRTDSYEQYF
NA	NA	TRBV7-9	CASTARATNEKLFF
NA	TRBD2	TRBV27	CASSLLASGSFEQYF
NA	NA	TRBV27	CASSAATRRSYEQYF
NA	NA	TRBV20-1	CSGEQADTQYF
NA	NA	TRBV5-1	CASSYYLLQGSYEQYF
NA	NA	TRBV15	CATSLRSWTAHGYTF
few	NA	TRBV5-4	CASSAGGGATNEKLFF
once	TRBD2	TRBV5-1	CASSFASGSYEQYF
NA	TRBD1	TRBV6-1	CASSEVGEGAEKLFF
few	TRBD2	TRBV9	CASSVAGGTGELFF
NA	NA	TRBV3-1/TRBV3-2	CASGRTEDSNQPQHF
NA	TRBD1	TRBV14	CASSLNRGQSSPLHF
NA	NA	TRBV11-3	CASSLSGNQETQYF
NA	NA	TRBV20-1	CSASSGRGLNEQFF
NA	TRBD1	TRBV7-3	CASSLTGQGVSSYNSPLHF
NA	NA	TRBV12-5	CASGEQGSGNTIYF